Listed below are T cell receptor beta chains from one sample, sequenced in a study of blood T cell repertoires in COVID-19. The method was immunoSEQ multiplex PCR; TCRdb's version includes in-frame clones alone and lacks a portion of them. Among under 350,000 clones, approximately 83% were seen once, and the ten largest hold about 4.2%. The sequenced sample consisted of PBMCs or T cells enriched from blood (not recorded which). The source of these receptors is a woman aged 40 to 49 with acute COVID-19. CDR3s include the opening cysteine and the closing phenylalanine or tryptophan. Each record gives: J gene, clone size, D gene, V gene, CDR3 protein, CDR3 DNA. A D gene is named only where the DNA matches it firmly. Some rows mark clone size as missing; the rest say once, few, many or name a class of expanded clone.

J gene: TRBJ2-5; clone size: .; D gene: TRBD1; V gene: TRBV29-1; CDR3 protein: CSVRTGLETQYF; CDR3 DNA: TGCAGCGTAAGGACAGGGTTGGAGACCCAGTACTTC
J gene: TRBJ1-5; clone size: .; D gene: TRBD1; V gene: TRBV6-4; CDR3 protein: CASTVPWTGVVGNQPQHF; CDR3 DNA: TGTGCCAGCACCGTACCTTGGACAGGGGTTGTTGGCAATCAGCCCCAGCATTTT
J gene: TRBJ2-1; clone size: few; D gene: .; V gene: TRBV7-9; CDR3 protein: CASSDRDTLNEQFF; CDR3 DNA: TGTGCCAGCAGCGACCGGGACACACTCAATGAGCAGTTCTTC
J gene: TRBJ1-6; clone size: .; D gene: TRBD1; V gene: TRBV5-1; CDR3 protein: CASSSGTGGAGTPLHF; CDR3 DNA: TGCGCCAGCAGCTCCGGGACAGGGGGCGCGGGAACACCCCTCCACTTT
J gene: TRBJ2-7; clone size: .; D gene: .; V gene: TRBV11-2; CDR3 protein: CASSPSGYEQYF; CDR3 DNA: TGTGCCAGCAGCCCCTCCGGGTACGAGCAGTACTTC
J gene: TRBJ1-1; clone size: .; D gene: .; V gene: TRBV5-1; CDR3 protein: CASSWYGGLDTEAFF; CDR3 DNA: TGCGCCAGCAGCTGGTACGGGGGTTTGGACACTGAAGCTTTCTTT
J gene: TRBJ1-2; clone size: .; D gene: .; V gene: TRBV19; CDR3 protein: CASNDLYGYTF; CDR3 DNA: TGTGCCAGTAACGACTTGTATGGCTACACCTTC
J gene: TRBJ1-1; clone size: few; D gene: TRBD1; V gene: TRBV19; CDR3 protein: CASSIEGEGADTEAFF; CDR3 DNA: TGTGCCAGTAGTATAGAGGGCGAGGGGGCGGACACTGAAGCTTTCTTT
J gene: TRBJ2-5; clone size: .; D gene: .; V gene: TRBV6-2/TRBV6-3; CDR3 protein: CASSYTAGRLQETQYF; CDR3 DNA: TGTGCCAGCAGTTATACTGCGGGGCGACTCCAAGAGACCCAGTACTTC
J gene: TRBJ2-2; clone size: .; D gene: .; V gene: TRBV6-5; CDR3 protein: CASSYPGTGELFF; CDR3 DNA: TGTGCCAGCAGTTACCCGGGCACCGGGGAGCTGTTTTTT
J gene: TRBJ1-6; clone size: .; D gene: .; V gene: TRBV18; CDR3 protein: CASSPPGGVSPLHF; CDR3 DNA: TGTGCCAGCTCACCCCCGGGAGGGGTTTCACCCCTCCACTTT
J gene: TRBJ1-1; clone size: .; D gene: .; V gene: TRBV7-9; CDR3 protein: CASSLVPTSEAFF; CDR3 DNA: TGTGCCAGCAGCTTAGTTCCAACCAGTGAAGCTTTCTTT
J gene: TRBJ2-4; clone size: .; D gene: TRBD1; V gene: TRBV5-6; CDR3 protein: CASGTERNIQYF; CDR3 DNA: TGTGCCAGCGGGACAGAGCGGAACATTCAGTACTTC
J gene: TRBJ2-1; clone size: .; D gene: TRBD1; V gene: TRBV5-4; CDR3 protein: CASNRRDSRDNEQFF; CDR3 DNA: TGTGCCAGCAATCGTCGGGACAGTCGGGACAATGAGCAGTTCTTC
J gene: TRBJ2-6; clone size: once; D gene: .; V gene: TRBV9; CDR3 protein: CASSTYGDLIFSGANVLTF; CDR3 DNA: TGTGCCAGCAGCACTTACGGAGACCTTATTTTCTCTGGGGCCAACGTCCTGACTTTC
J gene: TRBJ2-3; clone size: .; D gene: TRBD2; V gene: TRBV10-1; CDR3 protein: CANTTSGEAGNTDTQYF; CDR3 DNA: TGCGCCAACACGACTAGCGGGGAGGCTGGGAACACAGATACGCAGTATTTT
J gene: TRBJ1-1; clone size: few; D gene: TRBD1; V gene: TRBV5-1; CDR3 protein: CASTLTGGAANTEAFF; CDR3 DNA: TGCGCCAGTACTTTGACAGGGGGCGCCGCCAACACTGAAGCTTTCTTT
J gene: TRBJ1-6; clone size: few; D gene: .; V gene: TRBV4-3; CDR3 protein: CASSQLGGVNSPLHF; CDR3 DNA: TGCGCCAGCAGCCAATTGGGAGGGGTTAATTCACCCCTCCACTTT
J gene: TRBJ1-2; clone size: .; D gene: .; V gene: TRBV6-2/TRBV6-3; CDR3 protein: CASSYSTDNYGYTF; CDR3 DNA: TGTGCCAGCAGTTACTCGACAGATAACTATGGCTACACCTTC
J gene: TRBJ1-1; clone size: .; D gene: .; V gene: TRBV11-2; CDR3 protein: CASSLSPGTEAFF; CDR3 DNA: TGTGCCAGCAGCTTATCCCCCGGGACTGAAGCTTTCTTT
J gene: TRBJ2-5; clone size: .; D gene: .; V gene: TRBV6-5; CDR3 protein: CASSYARGGRQETQYF; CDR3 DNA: TGTGCCAGCAGTTACGCTAGGGGGGGGCGCCAAGAGACCCAGTACTTC
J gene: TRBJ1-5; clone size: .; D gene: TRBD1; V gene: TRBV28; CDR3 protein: CASSQPGQGSRNQPQHF; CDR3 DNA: TGTGCCAGCAGTCAGCCGGGACAGGGATCTCGCAATCAGCCCCAGCATTTT
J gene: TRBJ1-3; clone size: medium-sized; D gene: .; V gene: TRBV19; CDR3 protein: CASSTLELSSGNTIYF; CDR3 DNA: TGTGCCAGTAGTACCCTAGAGTTATCCTCTGGAAACACCATATATTTT
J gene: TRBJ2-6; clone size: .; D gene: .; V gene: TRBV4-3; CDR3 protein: CASSQDTNVLTF; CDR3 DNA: TGCGCCAGCAGCCAAGATACCAACGTCCTGACTTTC
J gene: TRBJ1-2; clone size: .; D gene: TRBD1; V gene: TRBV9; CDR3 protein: CASSEQVDRGGYTF; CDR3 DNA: TGTGCCAGCAGCGAGCAGGTGGACAGGGGTGGCTACACCTTC
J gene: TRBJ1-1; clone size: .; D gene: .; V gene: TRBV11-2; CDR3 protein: CASSPTLGKNEAFF; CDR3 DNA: TGTGCCAGCAGTCCTACCCTCGGGAAGAATGAAGCTTTCTTT
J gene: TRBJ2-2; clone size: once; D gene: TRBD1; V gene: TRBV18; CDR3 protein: CASSPPLGTGVSGELFF; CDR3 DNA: TGTGCCAGCTCACCACCTCTTGGGACAGGGGTTTCCGGGGAGCTGTTTTTT
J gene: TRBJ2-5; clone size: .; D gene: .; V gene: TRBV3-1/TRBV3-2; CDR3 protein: CASSQDRKTQYF; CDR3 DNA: TGTGCCAGCAGCCAAGATAGAAAGACCCAGTACTTC